These 25 T cell receptor beta chains originate from one sample sequenced in a study of shared clonotypes between healthy human individuals. The table came from immunoSEQ multiplex PCR; TCRdb's copy has only in-frame clones and leaves some out. The data show some 2.1 million clones, with over 85% seen just once and roughly 1.1% held by the top ten. Naivety among CD8 cells was defined by CD45RO negativity and positive CCR7 selection, thereby excluding terminally differentiated effector memory CD45RA+ cells. Material for sequencing was naive CD8+ T cells sorted from blood. Receptors originate from a man between 18 and 29 years old in good health.

The V gene is TRBV5-6, the J gene TRBJ1-1, with no clear D. The CDR3 extends over 12 amino acids. Trimming cost V 3 bases and J 1 base, with 4 bases left between them. The germline gives CDR1 SGHDT, CDR2 YYEEEE. CDR3 coding DNA: TGTGCCAGCAGCTCACAGAACACTGAAGCTTTCTTT. It translates to CASSSQNTEAFF.

As for this clone: The same CDR3 also results from other DNA sequences found in this sample. The CDR3 protein is CASSALAGVTGELFF. The CDR3 coding sequence is TGTGCCAGCAGCGCCTTAGCGGGAGTCACCGGGGAGCTGTTTTTT. This chain uses TRBV7-8 with TRBJ2-2; 9 bases fit TRBD2. Germline V CDR1 and CDR2: SGHVS, FQNEAQ. This CDR3 has 15 amino acids. V was pared by 5 bases and J by 4 bases, with 5 bases of the junction left unmatched.

The rearrangement joins TRBV11-2 to TRBJ2-7, with D possibly being TRBD2 (6 bases). The germline CDR1 and CDR2 sequences are SGHAT and FQNNGV. Trimming removed 5 bases at V and 2 bases at J, with 13 bases between. CDR3 length: 14 residues. The CDR3 nucleotides read TGTGCCAGCAGCGGTCCGGCGGGGCCCTACGAGCAGTACTTC. This encodes CASSGPAGPYEQYF.

The CDR3 DNA reads TGTGCCAGCAGCCCCTCCCGGTGGGCAGATACGCAGTATTTT. Translated: CASSPSRWADTQYF. The chain has TRBV7-6 and TRBJ2-3; D not certain. The germline V and J ends were trimmed by 5 bases and 4 bases, with 13 bases remaining between them. This CDR3 region has 14 residues. The germline CDR1 and CDR2 sequences are SGHVS and FNYEAQ. The full variable domain, rest sourced from reference TRBV7-6 and TRBJ2-3, is GAGVSQSPRYKVTKRGQDVALRCDPISGHVSLYWYRQALGQGPEFLTYFNYEAQQDKSGLPNDRFSAERPEGSISTLTIQRTEQRDSAMYRCASSPSRWADTQYFGPGTRLTVL.

This sequence joins TRBV5-4 and TRBJ2-1; D is ambiguous. The germline V gene has CDR1 SGHNT and CDR2 YYREEE (reference sequence). V lost 2 bases and J 8 bases, leaving 8 bases between the germline ends. The CDR3 spans 12 residues. The CDR3 sequence: CASSFQGYEQFF. The CDR3 region has the DNA TGTGCCAGCAGCTTTCAAGGCTATGAGCAGTTCTTC.

On this clone itself: This CDR3 is missing its conserved last phenylalanine or tryptophan, likely due to a read error. The DNA is omitted, as the CDR3 cannot be located on it reliably, and the CDR3 follows TCRdb's listing. V and J are TRBV2 and TRBJ2-6. CDR1 is SNHLY and CDR2 is FYNNEI in the germline V gene. Both ends counted, the CDR3 spans 11 residues. The CDR3 sequence: CASRSQGIQSV.

This clone was counted once. The chain joins TRBV7-2 to TRBJ2-5; D is undetermined. V lost 4 bases to trimming and J lost 4 bases, with 13 bases between them. The V gene's germline CDR1 is SGHTA and CDR2 FQGNSA. This CDR3 has 14 amino acids. CDR3 region: CASSSFTTAETQYF. As DNA, the CDR3 is TGTGCCAGCAGCTCCTTCACTACCGCAGAGACCCAGTACTTC.

The rearrangement joins TRBV4-3 to TRBJ1-3; 7 nucleotides match TRBD1. The V and J ends lost 0 bases and 7 bases, in that order; junction bases with no gene match: 3. CDR3 size: 14 residues. Per the germline V gene, CDR1 is LGHNA and CDR2 is YSLEER. CDR3 sequence reads: CASSQDRGSNTIYF. CDR3 DNA sequence: TGCGCCAGCAGCCAAGACAGGGGGTCGAACACCATATATTTT.

V is TRBV11-2 and J is TRBJ2-7; TRBD1 agrees at 9 bases. This CDR3 spans 14 amino acids. V trimming: 4 bases; J trimming: 7 bases; junction bases outside the gene matches: 8. Germline CDR1 reads SGHAT; CDR2 reads FQNNGV. The CDR3 here is CASSWDRVAEEQYF. The DNA for the CDR3 is TGTGCCAGCAGCTGGGACAGGGTGGCTGAAGAGCAGTACTTC.

This clone showed up just a few times. The genes are TRBV2 and TRBJ1-2; TRBD1 is a possible D gene (5 bases). The germline V gene has CDR1 SNHLY and CDR2 FYNNEI. This CDR3 is 12 amino acids long. Between the trimmed V and J ends, which lost 4 bases and 3 bases, there was a span of 6 bases. The CDR3 sequence: CASSGGDYGYTF. CDR3 sequence (DNA): TGTGCCAGCAGTGGGGGGGACTATGGCTACACCTTC.

V is TRBV30 and J is TRBJ2-7; 13 bases fit TRBD2. V was clipped by 3 bases and J by 6 bases; unmatched bases: 5. Per germline, CDR1 GTSNPN and CDR2 SVGIG (reference sequence). The CDR3 runs to 14 residues. Here the CDR3 DNA reads TGTGCCTGGAGGCAGGGACTAGCGGGAACCGAGCAGTACTTC. Its protein product is CAWRQGLAGTEQYF.

The V and J genes are TRBV27 and TRBJ1-5; D possibly corresponds to TRBD1 (5 bases). CDR1 is MNHEY and CDR2 is SMNVEV in the germline V gene (reference sequence). V lost 3 bases and J lost 7, with 13 bases in between. This CDR3 is built from 14 residues. The CDR3 spells CASSFSGSDQPQHF. Written as DNA, the CDR3 is TGTGCCAGCAGTTTTTCAGGGAGTGACCAGCCCCAGCATTTT.

This sequence joins TRBV6-5 and TRBJ1-1; possible D gene TRBD1, 6 bases. Germline loops: CDR1 MNHEY, CDR2 SVGAGI. The germline V and J ends were trimmed by 5 bases and 7 bases, with 17 bases remaining between them. This CDR3 has 14 amino acids. CDR3 bases: TGTGCCAGCAGTCTCAGCGGGGGCTCGGGTGAAGCTTTCTTT. This translates into CASSLSGGSGEAFF.

The chain employs TRBV13 and TRBJ2-3; no clear D. The V gene's germline CDR1 is PRHDT and CDR2 FYEKMQ (reference sequence). Trimming stripped 5 bases from V and 1 base from J, with 10 bases between. The CDR3 has 14 residues. This chain's CDR3 is CASSPFIGTDTQYF. CDR3 bases: TGTGCCAGCAGCCCATTTATTGGCACAGATACGCAGTATTTT.

V gene TRBV5-1 combines with J gene TRBJ2-7; 11 bases agree with TRBD2. Germline V gene sequence: CDR1 SGHRS, CDR2 YFSETQ. This CDR3 is built from 16 residues. V gave up 8 bases and J gave up 3 bases; unmatched junction bases: 13. The CDR3 protein is CASSPLAGGHLYEQYF. The CDR3 DNA reads TGCGCCAGTTCGCCCTTAGCGGGGGGGCACCTCTACGAGCAGTACTTC.

The rearrangement joins TRBV6-5 to TRBJ1-1; TRBD1 might be the D (6 bases). The germline CDR1 and CDR2 sequences are MNHEY and SVGAGI. There are 16 residues in the CDR3. Trimming pared 0 bases from V and 5 bases from J, leaving 16 bases between. CDR3 nucleotide sequence: TGTGCCAGCAGTTACTCGGCAGGGGTTGGCGGGACTGAAGCTTTCTTT. Its protein product is CASSYSAGVGGTEAFF.

The chain couples TRBV27 to TRBJ2-7; 12 bases are shared with TRBD2. V lost 6 bases to trimming and J lost 4 bases; unmatched junction nucleotides: 7. The CDR3 runs to 15 residues. Germline V gene sequence: CDR1 MNHEY, CDR2 SMNVEV (reference sequence). The DNA for the CDR3 is TGTGCCAGCAGGCCGACTAGCGGGAGTGGTTACGAGCAGTACTTC. The encoded protein is CASRPTSGSGYEQYF.

The rearrangement joins TRBV5-1 to TRBJ2-1; TRBD1 aligns across 7 bases. V shed 5 bases, J shed 4 bases, and the junction held 9 bases outside the gene matches. Per germline, CDR1 SGHRS and CDR2 YFSETQ. The CDR3 totals 15 residues. CDR3 sequence: CASSHRDSSYNEQFF. The CDR3, as DNA: TGCGCCAGCAGTCACCGGGACAGCTCATACAATGAGCAGTTCTTC. The whole variable domain, filled in from reference TRBV5-1 and TRBJ2-1, reads KAGVTQTPRYLIKTRGQQVTLSCSPISGHRSVSWYQQTPGQGLQFLFEYFSETQRNKGNFPGRFSGRQFSNSRSEMNVSTLELGDSALYLCASSHRDSSYNEQFFGPGTRLTVL.

The chain combines TRBV4-1 with TRBJ2-1, with 7 bases that match TRBD2. This CDR3 comprises 17 residues. With V trimmed by 2 bases and J by 1 base, 8 bases remained unmatched. CDR1 is MGHRA and CDR2 is YSYEKL in the germline V gene. CDR3 sequence reads: CASSQLSLGGSYNEQFF. In DNA, the CDR3 is TGCGCCAGCAGCCAACTTTCCCTCGGGGGGTCCTACAATGAGCAGTTCTTC.

This chain uses TRBV13 with TRBJ2-5, with TRBD1 matching over 8 bases. V trimming: 2 bases; J trimming: 5 bases; junction bases outside the gene matches: 7. Looked up from germline, CDR1 is PRHDT and CDR2 is FYEKMQ (reference sequence). This CDR3 spans 15 amino acids. The CDR3 DNA sequence: TGTGCCAGCAGCTTACAGGGGGCGAAGGGGGAGACCCAGTACTTC. Its translation is CASSLQGAKGETQYF.

This chain uses TRBV19 with TRBJ1-2; D may be TRBD1 (5 bases). CDR1 is LNHDA and CDR2 is SQIVND in the germline V gene (reference sequence). V shed 2 bases and J shed 6 bases, with 10 bases lying between them. The CDR3 totals 13 residues. CDR3 nucleotide sequence: TGTGCCAGTAGTATACAGGGATACCATGGCTACACCTTC. Translated, it gives CASSIQGYHGYTF.

V and J are TRBV7-8 and TRBJ2-3; 7 nucleotides agree with TRBD2. The V gene end was trimmed by 2 bases and the J gene end by 1 base; junction bases not matched to a gene: 3. Germline CDR1 is SGHVS and CDR2 is FQNEAQ. The CDR3 spans 15 residues. The chain's CDR3 is CASSLSLAGTDTQYF. The CDR3 bases are TGTGCCAGCAGCTTAAGTCTAGCGGGCACAGATACGCAGTATTTT.

The V gene is TRBV6-6, the J gene TRBJ2-7; possibly TRBD1 for D (5 bases). The CDR3 sequence is 15 residues long. Germline V gene sequence: CDR1 MNHNY, CDR2 SVGAGI (reference sequence). The V end lost 2 bases, the J end lost 6 bases, and 17 bases lay between the germline ends. CDR3 in amino acids: CASSYEWAGKPEQYF. CDR3 nucleotides: TGTGCCAGCAGTTACGAGTGGGCAGGGAAACCCGAGCAGTACTTC.

V gene TRBV6-1 combines with J gene TRBJ2-5; 7 nucleotides align to TRBD1. The germline V gene has CDR1 MNHNS and CDR2 SASEGT. The trim removed 1 base at V and 5 bases at J, leaving 7 bases unmatched. This CDR3 contains 15 residues. The CDR3, as DNA: TGTGCCAGCAGTGAAGGGGCAGGGGGTCGGGAGACCCAGTACTTC. The encoded protein is CASSEGAGGRETQYF.

The rearrangement links TRBV27 to TRBJ1-6, with 11 bases matching TRBD1. The J segment lost 16 bases and the V segment lost 6 bases, leaving 11 bases of the junction unmatched. The CDR3 totals 14 residues. CDR1 is MNHEY and CDR2 is SMNVEV in the germline V gene (reference sequence). In nucleotides, the CDR3 is TGTGCCAGCAGACGGACAGGGGGCCCCTTCTCTCTCCACTTT. Translated, it gives CASRRTGGPFSLHF.